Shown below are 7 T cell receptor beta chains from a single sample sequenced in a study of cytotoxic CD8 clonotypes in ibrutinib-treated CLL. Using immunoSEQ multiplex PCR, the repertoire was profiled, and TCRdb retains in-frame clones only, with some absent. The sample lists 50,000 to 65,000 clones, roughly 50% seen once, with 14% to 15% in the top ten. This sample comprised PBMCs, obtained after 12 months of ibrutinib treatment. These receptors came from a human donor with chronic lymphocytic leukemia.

CDR3 residues: CASSLRGGYNEQFF. CDR3 DNA: TGCGCCAGCAGCCTCCGCGGGGGATACAATGAGCAGTTCTTC. The chain employs TRBV5-1 and TRBJ2-1; 7 positions agree with TRBD2. The length of the CDR3 is 14 residues. Germline V gives CDR1 SGHRS, CDR2 YFSETQ. V lost 4 bases and J lost 4; bases outside the gene matches: 5.

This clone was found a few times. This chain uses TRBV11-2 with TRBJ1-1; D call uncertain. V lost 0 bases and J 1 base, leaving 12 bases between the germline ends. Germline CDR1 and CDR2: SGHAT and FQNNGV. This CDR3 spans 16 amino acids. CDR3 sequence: CASSLDLAFGNTEAFF. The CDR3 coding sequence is TGTGCCAGCAGCTTAGATTTGGCCTTTGGGAACACTGAAGCTTTCTTT.

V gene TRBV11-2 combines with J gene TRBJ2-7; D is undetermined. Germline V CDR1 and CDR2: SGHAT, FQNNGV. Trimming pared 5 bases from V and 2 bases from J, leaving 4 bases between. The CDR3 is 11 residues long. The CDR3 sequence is CASSPAYEQYF. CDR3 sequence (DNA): TGTGCCAGCAGCCCAGCCTACGAGCAGTACTTC.

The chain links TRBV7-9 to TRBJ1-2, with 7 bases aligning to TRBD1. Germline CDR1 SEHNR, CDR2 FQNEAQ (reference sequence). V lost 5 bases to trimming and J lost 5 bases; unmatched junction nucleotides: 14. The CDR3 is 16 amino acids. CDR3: CASSPRDSPLAYGYTF. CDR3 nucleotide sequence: TGTGCCAGCAGCCCCCGGGACAGTCCTCTTGCTTATGGCTACACCTTC. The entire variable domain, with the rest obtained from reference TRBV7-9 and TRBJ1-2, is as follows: DTGVSQNPRHKITKRGQNVTFRCDPISEHNRLYWYRQTLGQGPEFLTYFQNEAQLEKSRLLSDRFSAERPKGSFSTLEIQRTEQGDSAMYLCASSPRDSPLAYGYTFGSGTRLTVV.

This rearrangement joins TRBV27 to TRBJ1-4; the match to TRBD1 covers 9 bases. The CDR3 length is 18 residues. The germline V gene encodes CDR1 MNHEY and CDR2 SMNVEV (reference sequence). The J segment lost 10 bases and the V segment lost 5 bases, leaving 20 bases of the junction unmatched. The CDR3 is CASSPRPGTGPTPGKLFF. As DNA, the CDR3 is TGTGCCAGCAGTCCACGTCCCGGGACAGGGCCTACCCCCGGAAAACTGTTTTTT.

The DNA for the CDR3 is TGTGCCAGCAGCGTAGAAGGGGGACCCCAGTTCTTC. Translation gives CASSVEGGPQFF. The chain employs TRBV9 and TRBJ2-1, with a tentative D call TRBD1 (6 bases). The CDR3 loop spans 12 amino acids. Germline values: CDR1 SGDLS, CDR2 YYNGEE. Trimming cost V 0 bases and J 13 bases, with 11 bases left between them.

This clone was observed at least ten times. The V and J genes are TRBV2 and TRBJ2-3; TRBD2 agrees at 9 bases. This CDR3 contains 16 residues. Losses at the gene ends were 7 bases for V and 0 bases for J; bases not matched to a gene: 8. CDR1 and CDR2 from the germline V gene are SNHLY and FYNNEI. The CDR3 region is CASKKLAGASTDTQYF. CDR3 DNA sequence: TGTGCCAGCAAGAAGTTAGCGGGAGCTAGCACAGATACGCAGTATTTT.